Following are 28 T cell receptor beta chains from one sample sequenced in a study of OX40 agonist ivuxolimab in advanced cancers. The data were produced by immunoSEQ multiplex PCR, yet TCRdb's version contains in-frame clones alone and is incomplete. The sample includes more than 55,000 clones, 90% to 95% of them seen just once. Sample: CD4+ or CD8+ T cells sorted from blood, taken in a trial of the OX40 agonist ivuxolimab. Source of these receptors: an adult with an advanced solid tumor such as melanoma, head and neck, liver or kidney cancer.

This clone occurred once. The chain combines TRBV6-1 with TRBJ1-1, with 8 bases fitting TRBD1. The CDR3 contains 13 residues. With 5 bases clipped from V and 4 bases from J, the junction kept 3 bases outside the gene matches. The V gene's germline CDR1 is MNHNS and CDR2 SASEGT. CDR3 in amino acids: CASSQGAVTEAFF. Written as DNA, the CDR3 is TGTGCCAGCAGTCAGGGGGCGGTCACTGAAGCTTTCTTT.

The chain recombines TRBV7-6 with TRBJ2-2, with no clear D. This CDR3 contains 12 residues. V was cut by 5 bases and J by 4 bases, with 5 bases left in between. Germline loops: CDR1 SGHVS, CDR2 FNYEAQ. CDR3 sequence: CASSDFTGELFF. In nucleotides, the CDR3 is TGTGCCAGCAGCGACTTCACCGGGGAGCTGTTTTTT.

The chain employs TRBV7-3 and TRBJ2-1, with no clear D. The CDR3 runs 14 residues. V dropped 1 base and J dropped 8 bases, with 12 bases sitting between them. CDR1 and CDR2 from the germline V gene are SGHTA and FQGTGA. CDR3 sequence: CASSLNFRGDEQFF. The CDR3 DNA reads TGTGCCAGCAGCTTAAATTTTCGTGGGGATGAGCAGTTCTTC.

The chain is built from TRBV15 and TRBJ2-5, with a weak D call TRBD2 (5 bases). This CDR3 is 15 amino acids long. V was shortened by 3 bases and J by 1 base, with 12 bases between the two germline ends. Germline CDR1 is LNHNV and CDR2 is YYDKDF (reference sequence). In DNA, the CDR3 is TGTGCCACCAGCAGTACCGGGGATTTCCAAGAGACCCAGTACTTC. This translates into CATSSTGDFQETQYF.

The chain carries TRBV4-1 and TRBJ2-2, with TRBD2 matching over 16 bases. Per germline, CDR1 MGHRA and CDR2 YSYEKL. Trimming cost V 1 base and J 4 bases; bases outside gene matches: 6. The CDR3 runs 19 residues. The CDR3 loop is CASSQVGLAGGPGTGELFF. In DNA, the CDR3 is TGCGCCAGCAGCCAAGTGGGACTAGCGGGGGGGCCAGGCACCGGGGAGCTGTTTTTT.

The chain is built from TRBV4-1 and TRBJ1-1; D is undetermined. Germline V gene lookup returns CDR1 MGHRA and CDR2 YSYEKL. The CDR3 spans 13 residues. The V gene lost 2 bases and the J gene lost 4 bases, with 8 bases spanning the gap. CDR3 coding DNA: TGCGCCAGCAGCCAAATGGGAGGCACTGAAGCTTTCTTT. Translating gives CASSQMGGTEAFF.

The CDR3 spells CASSLEYTGTEAFF. Written as DNA, the CDR3 is TGTGCCAGCAGCTTAGAATACACAGGCACTGAAGCTTTCTTT. The V and J genes are TRBV11-2 and TRBJ1-1; D is possibly TRBD1 (5 bases). Trimming shortened V by 0 bases and J by 4 bases, and 9 bases separated the two germline ends. Germline V gene lookup returns CDR1 SGHAT and CDR2 FQNNGV. The CDR3 totals 14 residues.

As DNA, the CDR3 is TGCGCCAGCAGCTCTAGCGACGAGCAGTTCTTC. Translating it yields CASSSSDEQFF. The chain recombines TRBV5-1 with TRBJ2-1; maybe TRBD2 (6 bases). Trimming took off 3 bases at V and 10 bases at J, with 8 bases between the two ends. Germline V gives CDR1 SGHRS, CDR2 YFSETQ. The CDR3 loop spans 11 amino acids.

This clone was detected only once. The CDR3 DNA reads as TGCAGCGTTGGGGATCCAGGGACTAGCGGTTTCGTCGTCACAGATACGCAGTATTTT. The encoded protein is CSVGDPGTSGFVVTDTQYF. The rearrangement uses TRBV29-1 and TRBJ2-3, with TRBD2 identical over 11 bases. V was clipped by 4 bases and J by 2 bases; unmatched bases: 17. The germline CDR1 and CDR2 sequences are SQVTM and ANQGSEA. The CDR3 has 19 amino acids.

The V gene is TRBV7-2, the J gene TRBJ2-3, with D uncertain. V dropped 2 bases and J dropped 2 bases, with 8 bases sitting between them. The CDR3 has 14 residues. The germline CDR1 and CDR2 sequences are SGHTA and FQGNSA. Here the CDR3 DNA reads TGTGCCAGCAGCTTATTGCTGGTCACAGATACGCAGTATTTT. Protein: CASSLLLVTDTQYF.

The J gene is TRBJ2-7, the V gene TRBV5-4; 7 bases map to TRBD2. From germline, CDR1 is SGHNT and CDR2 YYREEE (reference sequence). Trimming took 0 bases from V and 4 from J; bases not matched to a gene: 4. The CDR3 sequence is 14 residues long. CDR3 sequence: CASSLGGSAYEQYF. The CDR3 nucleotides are TGTGCCAGCAGCTTGGGCGGGAGTGCTTACGAGCAGTACTTC. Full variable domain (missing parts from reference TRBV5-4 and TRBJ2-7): ETGVTQSPTHLIKTRGQQVTLRCSSQSGHNTVSWYQQALGQGPQFIFQYYREEENGRGNFPPRFSGLQFPNYSSELNVNALELDDSALYLCASSLGGSAYEQYFGPGTRLTVT.

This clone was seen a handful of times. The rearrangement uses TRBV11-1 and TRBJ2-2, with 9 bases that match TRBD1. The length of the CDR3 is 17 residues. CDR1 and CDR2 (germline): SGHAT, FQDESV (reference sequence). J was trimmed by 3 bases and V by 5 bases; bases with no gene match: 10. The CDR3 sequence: CASSLLTTGGDTGELFF. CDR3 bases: TGTGCCAGCAGCCTTCTTACGACAGGGGGAGACACCGGGGAGCTGTTTTTT.

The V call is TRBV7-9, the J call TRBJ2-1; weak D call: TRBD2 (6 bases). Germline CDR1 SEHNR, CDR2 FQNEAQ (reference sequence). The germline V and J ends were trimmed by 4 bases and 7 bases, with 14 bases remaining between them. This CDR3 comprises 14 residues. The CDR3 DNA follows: TGTGCCAGCAGCTGGGGACCGGGGGTGAATGAGCAGTTCTTC. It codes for CASSWGPGVNEQFF.

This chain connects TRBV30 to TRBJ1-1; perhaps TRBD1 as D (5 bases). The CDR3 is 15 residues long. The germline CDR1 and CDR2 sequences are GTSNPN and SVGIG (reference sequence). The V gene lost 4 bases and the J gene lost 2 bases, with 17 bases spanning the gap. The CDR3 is CAWIRRGQPNTEAFF. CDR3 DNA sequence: TGTGCCTGGATCAGACGGGGCCAACCCAACACTGAAGCTTTCTTT.

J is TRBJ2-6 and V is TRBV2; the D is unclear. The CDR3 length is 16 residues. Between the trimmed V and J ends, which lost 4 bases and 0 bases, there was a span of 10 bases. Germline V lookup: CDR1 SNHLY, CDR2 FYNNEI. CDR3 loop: CASSGFDLSGANVLTF. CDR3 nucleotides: TGTGCCAGCAGTGGGTTCGATCTCTCTGGGGCCAACGTCCTGACTTTC.

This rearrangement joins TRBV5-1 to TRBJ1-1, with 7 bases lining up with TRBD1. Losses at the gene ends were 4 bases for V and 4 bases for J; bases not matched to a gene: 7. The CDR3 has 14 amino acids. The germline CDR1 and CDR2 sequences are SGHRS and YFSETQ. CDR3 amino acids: CASSPQGGGTEAFF. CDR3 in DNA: TGCGCCAGCAGCCCGCAGGGGGGTGGCACTGAAGCTTTCTTT.

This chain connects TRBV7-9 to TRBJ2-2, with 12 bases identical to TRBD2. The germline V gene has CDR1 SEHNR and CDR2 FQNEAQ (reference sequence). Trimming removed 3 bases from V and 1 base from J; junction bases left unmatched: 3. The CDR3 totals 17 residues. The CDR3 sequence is CASSFRTSGENTGELFF. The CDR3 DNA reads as TGTGCCAGCAGCTTTAGGACTAGCGGGGAGAACACCGGGGAGCTGTTTTTT.

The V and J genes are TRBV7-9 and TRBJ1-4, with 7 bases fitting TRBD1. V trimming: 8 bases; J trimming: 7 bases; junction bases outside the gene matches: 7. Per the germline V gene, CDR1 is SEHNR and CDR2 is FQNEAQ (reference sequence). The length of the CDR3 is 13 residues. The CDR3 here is CASPPDRSEKLFF. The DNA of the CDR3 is TGTGCCAGCCCCCCGGACAGGAGTGAAAAACTGTTTTTT.

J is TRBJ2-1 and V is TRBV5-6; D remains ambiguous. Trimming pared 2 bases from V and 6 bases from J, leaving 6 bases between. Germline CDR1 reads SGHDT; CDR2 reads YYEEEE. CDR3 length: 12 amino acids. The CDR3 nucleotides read TGTGCCAGCAGCTTTGGGGTCAATGAGCAGTTCTTC. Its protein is CASSFGVNEQFF.

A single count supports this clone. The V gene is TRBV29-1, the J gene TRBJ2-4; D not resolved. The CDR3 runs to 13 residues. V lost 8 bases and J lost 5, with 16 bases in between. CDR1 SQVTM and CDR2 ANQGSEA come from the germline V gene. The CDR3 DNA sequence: TGCAGCACCCTCGAGGATCCGGAAAACATTCAGTACTTC. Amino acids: CSTLEDPENIQYF. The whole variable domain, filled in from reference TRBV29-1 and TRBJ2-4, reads SAVISQKPSRDICQRGTSLTIQCQVDSQVTMMFWYRQQPGQSLTLIATANQGSEATYESGFVIDKFPISRPNLTFSTLTVSNMSPEDSSIYLCSTLEDPENIQYFGAGTRLSVL.

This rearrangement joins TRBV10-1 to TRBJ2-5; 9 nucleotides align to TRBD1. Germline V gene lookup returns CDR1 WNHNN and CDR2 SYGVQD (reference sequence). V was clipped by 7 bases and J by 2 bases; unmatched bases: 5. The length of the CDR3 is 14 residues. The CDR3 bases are TGCGCCAGCACTATAGACAGGGGGCAAGAGACCCAGTACTTC. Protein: CASTIDRGQETQYF.

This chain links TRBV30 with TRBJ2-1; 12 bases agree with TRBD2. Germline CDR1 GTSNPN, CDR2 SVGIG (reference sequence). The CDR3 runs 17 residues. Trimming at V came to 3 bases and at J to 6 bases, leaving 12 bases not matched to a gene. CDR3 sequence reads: CAWRRLAGANYGNEQFF. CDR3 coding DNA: TGTGCCTGGAGAAGACTAGCGGGAGCGAACTACGGCAATGAGCAGTTCTTC.

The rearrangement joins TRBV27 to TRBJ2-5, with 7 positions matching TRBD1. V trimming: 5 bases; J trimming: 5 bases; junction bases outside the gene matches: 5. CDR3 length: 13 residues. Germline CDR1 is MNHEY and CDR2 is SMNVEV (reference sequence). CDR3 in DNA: TGTGCCAGCAGTGCGACAGGGTTGGAGACCCAGTACTTC. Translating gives CASSATGLETQYF.

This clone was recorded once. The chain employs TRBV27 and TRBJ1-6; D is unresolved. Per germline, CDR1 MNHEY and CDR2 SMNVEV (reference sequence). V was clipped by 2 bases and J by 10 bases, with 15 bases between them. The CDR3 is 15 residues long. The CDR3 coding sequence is TGTGCCAGCAGTTTACATGTGGGCCCGGGGTCACCCCTCCACTTT. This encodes CASSLHVGPGSPLHF.

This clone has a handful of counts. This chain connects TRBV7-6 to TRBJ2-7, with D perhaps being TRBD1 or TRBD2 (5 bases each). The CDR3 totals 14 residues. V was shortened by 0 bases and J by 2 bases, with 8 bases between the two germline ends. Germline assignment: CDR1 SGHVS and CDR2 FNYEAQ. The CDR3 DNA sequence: TGTGCCAGCAGCTTAGCCGGGACGCCCTACGAGCAGTACTTC. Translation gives CASSLAGTPYEQYF.

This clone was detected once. CDR3 DNA sequence: TGTGCCAGCAGCCAAGATCTGAGGGACCTAGCGGGAGAGCTGAATGAGCAGTTCTTC. Translated: CASSQDLRDLAGELNEQFF. This chain joins TRBV14 and TRBJ2-1; TRBD2 matches at 10 bases. J was trimmed by 7 bases and V by 0 bases; bases with no gene match: 15. CDR3 length: 19 amino acids. The V gene's germline CDR1 is SGHDN and CDR2 FVKESK.

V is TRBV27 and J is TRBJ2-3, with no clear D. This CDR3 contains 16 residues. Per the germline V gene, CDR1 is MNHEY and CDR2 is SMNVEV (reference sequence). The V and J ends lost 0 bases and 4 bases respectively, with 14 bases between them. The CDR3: CASSLSGNTRADTQYF. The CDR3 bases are TGTGCCAGCAGTTTATCGGGGAACACACGGGCAGATACGCAGTATTTT.

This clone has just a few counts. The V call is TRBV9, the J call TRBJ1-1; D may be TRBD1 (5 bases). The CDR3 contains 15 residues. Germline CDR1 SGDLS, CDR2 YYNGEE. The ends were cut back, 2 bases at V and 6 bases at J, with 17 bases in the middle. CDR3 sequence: CASSVRLSGQAEAFF. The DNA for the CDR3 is TGTGCCAGCAGCGTTAGGTTGTCAGGGCAGGCTGAAGCTTTCTTT.